One and the same sample provided the 29 T cell receptor beta chains below, sequenced in a study of STAT3 mutations in large granular lymphocyte leukemia. Overall study results and limits: At least one immunodominant TCR beta clonotype appeared in every T-cell large granular lymphocyte leukemia patient.

The table came from immunoSEQ multiplex PCR; TCRdb's copy has only in-frame clones and leaves some out. The sample includes thousands of clones, 90% to 95% of them seen just once. Their recognized antigens are unknown. The sample was peripheral blood mononuclear cells. These receptors were taken from a man aged 50 to 60 with T-cell large granular lymphocyte leukemia. Some clones in this sample may be carry-over from other donors' samples.

The chain carries TRBV18 and TRBJ1-1; D may be TRBD1 (5 bases). Looked up from germline, CDR1 is KGHSH and CDR2 is LQKENI. V lost 4 bases and J 7 bases, leaving 10 bases between the germline ends. CDR3 length equals 12 residues. The CDR3 sequence: CASSQQAREAFF. DNA of the CDR3: TGTGCCAGCTCACAACAGGCCCGTGAAGCTTTCTTT.

The gene calls are TRBV6-5 and TRBJ2-1; 7 bases agree with TRBD1. Germline V gene lookup returns CDR1 MNHEY and CDR2 SVGAGI. The V segment lost 6 bases and the J segment 4 bases; nucleotides outside the gene matches: 6. The CDR3 is 14 residues long. The CDR3 bases are TGTGCCAGCAGCGGGGACAGCCTTTACAATGAGCAGTTCTTC. Protein sequence: CASSGDSLYNEQFF.

The table lists this clone with a count of one. The chain is built from TRBV21-1 and TRBJ2-1; no DNA check was done on the table's D call, TRBD2. TRBV21-1 is recorded as a pseudogene. The CDR3 has 17 amino acids. CDR3 nucleotides: TGTGCCAGCAGCACCCCCGGAGGGGGACTAGCGTACAATGAGCAGTTCTTC. Protein product: CASSTPGGGLAYNEQFF.

This clone was detected once. The V gene is TRBV5-1, the J gene TRBJ1-1; no clear D gene. Trimming shortened V by 1 base and J by 1 base, and 11 bases separated the two germline ends. Germline CDR1 is SGHRS and CDR2 is YFSETQ. The CDR3 covers 15 residues. For the CDR3, the DNA is TGCGCCAGCAGCTTGTTTGGCGACAAGAACACTGAAGCTTTCTTT. It specifies CASSLFGDKNTEAFF.

V is TRBV28 and J is TRBJ1-4; 7 bases line up with TRBD1. With V trimmed by 5 bases and J by 8 bases, 14 bases remained unmatched. This CDR3 is built from 16 residues. The germline V gene encodes CDR1 MDHEN and CDR2 SYDVKM. The CDR3 reads CASSNRARQGREKLFF. The CDR3 DNA reads as TGTGCCAGCAGTAATCGGGCCCGACAGGGTAGGGAAAAACTGTTTTTT.

CDR3 sequence (DNA): TGTGCCAGCAGTTTATCGGGCGGGAGTGGCGCAGATACGCAGTATTTT. Amino acids: CASSLSGGSGADTQYF. J is TRBJ2-3 and V is TRBV27, with 7 bases matching TRBD2. From germline, CDR1 is MNHEY and CDR2 SMNVEV (reference sequence). The CDR3 length is 16 residues. V trimming: 0 bases; J trimming: 4 bases; junction bases outside the gene matches: 7.

V gene TRBV5-1 combines with J gene TRBJ2-1; 11 nucleotides agree with TRBD2. The ends lost 0 bases at V and 8 bases at J; junction bases unmatched: 7. CDR3 length: 16 amino acids. Germline lookup yields CDR1 SGHRS and CDR2 YFSETQ. The CDR3 nucleotides are TGCGCCAGCAGCTTGGGCGGGACTAGCGGAGTGGATGAGCAGTTCTTC. Amino acid sequence: CASSLGGTSGVDEQFF.

The V gene is TRBV30, the J gene TRBJ2-3, with D perhaps matching TRBD2 (6 bases). V was pared by 3 bases and J by 0 bases, with 19 bases between. The CDR3 sequence is 17 residues long. Per germline, CDR1 GTSNPN and CDR2 SVGIG (reference sequence). CDR3 DNA sequence: TGTGCCTGGAGGGGGCGCCTTCGGGAGATGAGCACAGATACGCAGTATTTT. It is translated as CAWRGRLREMSTDTQYF.

This chain connects TRBV6-1 to TRBJ2-3; D perhaps matches TRBD2 (5 bases). Trimming stripped 3 bases from V and 4 bases from J, with 17 bases between. There are 16 residues in the CDR3. Germline assignment: CDR1 MNHNS and CDR2 SASEGT. CDR3 nucleotide sequence: TGTGCCAGCAGTGACACGAAACGAGGGAGATCAGATACGCAGTATTTT. Translating it yields CASSDTKRGRSDTQYF.

The chain recombines TRBV6-5 with TRBJ2-5; D possibly uses TRBD1 or TRBD2 (5 bases each). Germline V lookup: CDR1 MNHEY, CDR2 SVGAGI. The germline V and J ends were trimmed by 2 bases and 0 bases, with 10 bases remaining between them. This CDR3 region has 15 residues. The CDR3 DNA follows: TGTGCCAGCAGTTACGGGGGAAGTAACCAAGAGACCCAGTACTTC. This translates into CASSYGGSNQETQYF.

This chain links TRBV27 with TRBJ1-6; 7 bases are a match to TRBD1. Germline V gene lookup returns CDR1 MNHEY and CDR2 SMNVEV (reference sequence). The junction had 8 bases not matched to a gene; V was cut back by 6 bases and J by 9 bases. The CDR3 is made up of 14 amino acids. The CDR3 DNA follows: TGTGCCAGCAGCTCGACAGGGCAGGGTTCACCCCTCCACTTT. Protein: CASSSTGQGSPLHF.

The CDR3 reads CASSSTMDTQYF. CDR3 bases: TGTGCCAGCAGTTCAACCATGGATACGCAGTATTTT. The chain links TRBV28 to TRBJ2-3, with D unresolved. Germline V gene lookup returns CDR1 MDHEN and CDR2 SYDVKM. Trimming took 4 bases from V and 6 from J, leaving 8 bases between them. This CDR3 spans 12 amino acids.

The V and J genes are TRBV9 and TRBJ2-2; D call uncertain. The germline V and J ends were trimmed by 4 bases and 0 bases, with 7 bases remaining between them. The CDR3 has 14 residues. Germline V gene data show CDR1 as SGDLS and CDR2 as YYNGEE. CDR3 protein: CASSPSPNTGELFF. CDR3 bases: TGTGCCAGCAGCCCCTCGCCGAACACCGGGGAGCTGTTTTTT.

V and J are TRBV12-5 and TRBJ2-1; 10 bases fit TRBD2. The CDR3 is made up of 15 amino acids. With 8 bases clipped from V and 6 bases from J, the junction kept 10 bases outside the gene matches. Looked up from germline, CDR1 is LGHNT and CDR2 is FRNRAP. The CDR3 sequence: CASQRGGLKSNEQFF. For the CDR3, the DNA is TGTGCTAGTCAGCGGGGGGGCCTGAAGAGCAATGAGCAGTTCTTC. Together with reference TRBV12-5 and TRBJ2-1, the CDR3 gives the full variable domain: DARVTQTPRHKVTEMGQEVTMRCQPILGHNTVFWYRQTMMQGLELLAYFRNRAPLDDSGMPKDRFSAEMPDATLATLKIQPSEPRDSAVYFCASQRGGLKSNEQFFGPGTRLTVL.

The genes are TRBV5-4 and TRBJ1-2; possibly TRBD1 for D (6 bases). Germline V gene data show CDR1 as SGHNT and CDR2 as YYREEE (reference sequence). The CDR3 is 15 amino acids. The V gene lost 0 bases and the J gene lost 1 base, with 10 bases spanning the gap. The CDR3 DNA reads TGTGCCAGCAGCTTGGTAGGACAGAGTAACTATGGCTACACCTTC. Amino acids: CASSLVGQSNYGYTF. The variable domain in full, completed from reference TRBV5-4 and TRBJ1-2, reads ETGVTQSPTHLIKTRGQQVTLRCSSQSGHNTVSWYQQALGQGPQFIFQYYREEENGRGNFPPRFSGLQFPNYSSELNVNALELDDSALYLCASSLVGQSNYGYTFGSGTRLTVV.

The chain recombines TRBV19 with TRBJ2-7; no clear D gene. This CDR3 has 13 amino acids. Per germline, CDR1 LNHDA and CDR2 SQIVND (reference sequence). V lost 4 bases to trimming and J lost 0 bases, with 7 bases between them. Written as DNA, the CDR3 is TGTGCCAGTAGTACAGCGAGCTCCTACGAGCAGTACTTC. Its translation: CASSTASSYEQYF.

The chain is built from TRBV28 and TRBJ2-1; D call uncertain. V was clipped by 8 bases and J by 7 bases, with 6 bases between them. This CDR3 is 10 amino acids long. CDR1 is MDHEN and CDR2 is SYDVKM in the germline V gene. CDR3 residues: CASGSNEQFF. DNA of the CDR3: TGTGCCAGCGGTTCAAATGAGCAGTTCTTC.

The chain is built from TRBV27 and TRBJ2-7, with D unresolved. Germline CDR1 reads MNHEY; CDR2 reads SMNVEV (reference sequence). The CDR3 has 11 amino acids. Deletions cut 0 bases from V and 11 bases from J, with 8 bases between. CDR3 sequence (DNA): TGTGCCAGCAGTTTATCTGGGGAAGAGTACTTC. Its protein is CASSLSGEEYF.

The V and J genes are TRBV9 and TRBJ1-5, with D perhaps matching TRBD1 (5 bases). The CDR3 length is 17 residues. V was shortened by 3 bases and J by 0 bases, with 16 bases between the two germline ends. CDR1 is SGDLS and CDR2 is YYNGEE in the germline V gene. Here the CDR3 DNA reads TGTGCCAGCAGCGGGGAAGGACACGGGTATAGCAATCAGCCCCAGCATTTT. It is translated as CASSGEGHGYSNQPQHF.

The chain combines TRBV5-1 with TRBJ2-5, with D unresolved. Trimming pared 0 bases from V and 1 base from J, leaving 7 bases between. CDR3 length: 14 residues. Per germline, CDR1 SGHRS and CDR2 YFSETQ. The CDR3 sequence is CASSLEASQETQYF. CDR3 nucleotide sequence: TGCGCCAGCAGCTTGGAGGCAAGCCAAGAGACCCAGTACTTC.

The CDR3 DNA sequence: TGTGCCAGCAGCCCCCGGGACAGGACCACAGATACGCAGTATTTT. Translating it yields CASSPRDRTTDTQYF. The V call is TRBV5-4, the J call TRBJ2-3, with 8 bases aligning to TRBD1. Losses at the gene ends were 4 bases for V and 2 bases for J; bases not matched to a gene: 6. This CDR3 is built from 15 residues. The germline V gene encodes CDR1 SGHNT and CDR2 YYREEE (reference sequence).

The V gene is TRBV6-6, the J gene TRBJ1-2; no reliable D call. With 7 bases removed from V and 7 bases from J, the gap between germline ends came to 16 bases. CDR3 length: 13 amino acids. CDR1 and CDR2 from the germline V gene are MNHNY and SVGAGI (reference sequence). CDR3 sequence: CASIDGPPFGYTF. CDR3 nucleotide sequence: TGTGCCAGCATCGACGGCCCTCCATTTGGCTACACCTTC.

The rearrangement joins TRBV9 to TRBJ2-3; D is ambiguous. Per the germline V gene, CDR1 is SGDLS and CDR2 is YYNGEE. The CDR3 runs to 14 residues. The V gene lost 0 bases and the J gene lost 2 bases, with 7 bases spanning the gap. CDR3 residues: CASSVDGYTDTQYF. The CDR3 region has the DNA TGTGCCAGCAGCGTAGATGGGTACACAGATACGCAGTATTTT.

The V and J genes are TRBV20-1 and TRBJ2-7; tentatively, D is TRBD2 (6 bases). CDR1 is DFQATT and CDR2 is SNEGSKA in the germline V gene (reference sequence). This CDR3 region has 11 residues. Trimming removed 6 bases at V and 7 bases at J, with 13 bases between. The CDR3 protein is CSAGTPLEQYF. CDR3 bases: TGCAGTGCCGGGACTCCGCTAGAGCAGTACTTC.

The rearrangement links TRBV9 to TRBJ1-3; 10 bases are shared with TRBD1. J was trimmed by 3 bases and V by 2 bases; bases with no gene match: 8. Germline assignment: CDR1 SGDLS and CDR2 YYNGEE. The CDR3 has 17 amino acids. Here the CDR3 reads CASSVTSGQGGGNTIYF. The CDR3 region has the DNA TGTGCCAGCAGCGTGACCTCAGGACAGGGGGGTGGAAACACCATATATTTT.

V is TRBV5-6 and J is TRBJ2-7; 8 bases align to TRBD1. The germline gives CDR1 SGHDT, CDR2 YYEEEE. The CDR3 totals 13 residues. Trimming removed 4 bases from V and 7 bases from J; junction bases left unmatched: 7. CDR3 bases: TGTGCCAGCAGCCTCAGGGGGCTTGAAGAGCAGTACTTC. Translated: CASSLRGLEEQYF.

This CDR3 is CASSFRGGSHQAFF. The DNA of the CDR3 is TGCGCCAGCAGCTTCCGGGGAGGGTCGCATCAAGCTTTCTTT. This chain joins TRBV5-1 and TRBJ1-1, with no clear D. The CDR3 has 14 residues. Germline V gene lookup returns CDR1 SGHRS and CDR2 YFSETQ. Trimming removed 2 bases at V and 9 bases at J, with 17 bases between.

The chain is built from TRBV7-9 and TRBJ2-5; D may be TRBD2 (5 bases). Germline V gene data show CDR1 as SEHNR and CDR2 as FQNEAQ (reference sequence). The CDR3 covers 14 residues. Trimming stripped 5 bases from V and 5 bases from J, with 15 bases between. The CDR3 loop reads CASSLLVVRETQYF. CDR3 sequence (DNA): TGTGCCAGCAGCCTACTAGTGGTACGGGAGACCCAGTACTTC.

This clone was seen a single time. This CDR3 reads CASSLLQSGNTIYF. CDR3 DNA sequence: TGTGCCAGCAGTTTGTTACAGAGTGGAAACACCATATATTTT. The V and J genes are TRBV28 and TRBJ1-3; no reliable D call. The ends were cut back, 3 bases at V and 3 bases at J, with 9 bases in the middle. The CDR3 sequence is 14 residues long. Germline V gene sequence: CDR1 MDHEN, CDR2 SYDVKM.